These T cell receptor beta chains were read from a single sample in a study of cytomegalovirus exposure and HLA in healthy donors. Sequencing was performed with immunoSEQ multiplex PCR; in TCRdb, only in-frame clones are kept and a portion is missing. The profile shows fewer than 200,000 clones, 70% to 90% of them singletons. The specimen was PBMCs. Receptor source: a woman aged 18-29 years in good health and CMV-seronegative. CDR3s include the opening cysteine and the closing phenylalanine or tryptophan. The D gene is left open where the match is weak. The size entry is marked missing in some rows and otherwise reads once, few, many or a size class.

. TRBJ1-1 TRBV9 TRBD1 CASSVGDREVVTEAFF TGTGCCAGCAGCGTAGGGGACAGGGAAGTGGTCACTGAAGCTTTCTTT
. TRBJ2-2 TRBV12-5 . CASSQTRGGWPGELFF TGTGCTAGCAGCCAGACTAGGGGTGGGTGGCCCGGGGAGCTGTTTTTT
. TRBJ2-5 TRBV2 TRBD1 CASSDRGRETQYF TGTGCCAGCAGCGACAGGGGGCGGGAGACCCAGTACTTC
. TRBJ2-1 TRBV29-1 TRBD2 CSVLKGLAVYNEQFF TGCAGCGTTTTAAAGGGACTAGCGGTCTACAATGAGCAGTTCTTC
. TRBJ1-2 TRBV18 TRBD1 CASSRFTGEEGYGYTF TGTGCCAGCTCGCGATTCACAGGGGAGGAGGGCTATGGCTACACCTTC
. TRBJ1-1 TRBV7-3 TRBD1 CASSLDRTTEAFF TGTGCCAGCAGCCTGGACAGGACCACTGAAGCTTTCTTT
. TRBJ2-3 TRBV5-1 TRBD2 CASSAYLAGGPTDTQYF TGCGCCAGCAGCGCCTATCTAGCGGGGGGGCCGACAGATACGCAGTATTTT
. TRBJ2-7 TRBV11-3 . CASSPGVPYEQYF TGTGCCAGCAGCCCGGGGGTCCCCTACGAGCAGTACTTC
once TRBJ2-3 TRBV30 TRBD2 CAWRLAGGPRTDTQYF TGTGCCTGGAGGCTAGCGGGAGGGCCACGCACAGATACGCAGTATTTT
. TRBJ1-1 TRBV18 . CASSLRTANTEAFF TGTGCCAGCTCACTTCGGACAGCCAACACTGAAGCTTTCTTT
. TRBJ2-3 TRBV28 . CASSSVGQTDTQYF TGTGCCAGCAGCTCTGTAGGACAGACAGATACGCAGTATTTT
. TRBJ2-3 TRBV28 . CASSLGGGATDTQYF TGTGCCAGCAGTTTAGGGGGGGGCGCGACAGATACGCAGTATTTT
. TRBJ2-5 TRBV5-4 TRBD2 CASSAGLAGLVRGETQYF TGTGCCAGCAGCGCGGGACTAGCGGGACTAGTTCGCGGAGAGACCCAGTACTTC
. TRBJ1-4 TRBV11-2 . CASSLSREKLFF TGTGCCAGCAGCTTATCGAGGGAAAAACTGTTTTTT
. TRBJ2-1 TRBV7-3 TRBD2 CASSLSPTVPGGDSVLGEQFF TGTGCCAGCAGCTTAAGCCCGACCGTACCGGGAGGGGACTCAGTTCTGGGCGAGCAGTTCTTC
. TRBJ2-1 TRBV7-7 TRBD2 CASNTRVNGTSGRGMNEQFF TGTGCTAGCAATACGAGAGTAAATGGGACTAGCGGGAGGGGGATGAATGAGCAGTTCTTC
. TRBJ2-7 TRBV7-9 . CSSSLTTGRVNPYEQYF TGTTCCAGCAGCTTAACTACAGGCAGAGTCAATCCCTACGAGCAGTACTTC
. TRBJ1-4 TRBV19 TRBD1 CASVRDRGEKLFF TGTGCCAGCGTCCGGGACAGGGGCGAAAAACTGTTTTTT
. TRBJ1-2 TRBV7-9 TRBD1 CSSSLGQNYGYTF TGTTCCAGCAGCTTGGGACAGAACTATGGCTACACCTTC
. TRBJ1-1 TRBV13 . CASSTSWPFTGTEAFF TGTGCCAGCAGCACTTCGTGGCCCTTCACGGGCACTGAAGCTTTCTTT
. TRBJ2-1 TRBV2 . CASSWDWGNEQFF TGTGCCAGCAGTTGGGACTGGGGCAATGAGCAGTTCTTC
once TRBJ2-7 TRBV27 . CASSSGYGVLSYEQYF TGTGCCAGCAGTTCCGGCTACGGGGTCCTGTCCTACGAGCAGTACTTC
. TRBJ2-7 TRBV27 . CATRGNSYEQYF TGTGCGACGAGGGGGAACTCCTACGAGCAGTACTTC
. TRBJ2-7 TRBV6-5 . CASSCVENEQYF TGTGCCAGCAGCTGCGTAGAGAACGAGCAGTACTTC
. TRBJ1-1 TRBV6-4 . CASSESGANTEAFF TGTGCCAGCAGTGAATCTGGGGCGAACACTGAAGCTTTCTTT
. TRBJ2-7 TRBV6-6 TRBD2 CASSYAGGSYEQYF TGTGCCAGCAGTTACGCGGGAGGGTCCTACGAGCAGTACTTC
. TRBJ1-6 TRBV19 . CASSISGRYSPLHF TGTGCCAGTAGTATTAGTGGTCGATACTCACCCCTCCACTTT
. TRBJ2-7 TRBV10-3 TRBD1 CAISDPTGSYEQYF TGTGCCATCAGTGACCCGACAGGGTCCTACGAGCAGTACTTC
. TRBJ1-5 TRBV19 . CASSSDRNQPQHF TGTGCCAGTAGTAGTGACAGAAATCAGCCCCAGCATTTT
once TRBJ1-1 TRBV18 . CASSPIQGHTEAFF TGTGCCAGCTCACCGATCCAGGGGCACACTGAAGCTTTCTTT
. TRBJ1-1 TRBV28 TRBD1 CASSLEYTGAKGLSAFF TGTGCCAGCAGTTTAGAGTATACAGGGGCAAAAGGCTTATCGGCTTTCTTT
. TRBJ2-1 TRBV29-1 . CSVRDYNEQFF TGCAGCGTCCGGGACTACAATGAGCAGTTCTTC
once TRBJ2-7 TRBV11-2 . CASSSDKGWSYEQYF TGTGCCAGCAGCTCGGATAAGGGGTGGTCCTACGAGCAGTACTTC
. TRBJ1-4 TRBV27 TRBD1 CASSKGTGGNEKLFF TGTGCCAGCAGTAAAGGGACAGGGGGTAATGAAAAACTGTTTTTT
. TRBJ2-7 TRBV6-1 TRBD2 CASSYSGESYEQYF TGTGCCAGCAGTTATAGCGGGGAGTCCTACGAGCAGTACTTC
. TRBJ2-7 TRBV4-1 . CASSQTTQGTGEQYF TGCGCCAGCAGCCAAACTACCCAGGGGACGGGGGAGCAGTACTTC
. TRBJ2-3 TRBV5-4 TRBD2 CASSSLAGGLTDTQYF TGTGCCAGCAGCTCCTTAGCGGGGGGCCTCACAGATACGCAGTATTTT
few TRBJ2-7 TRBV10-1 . CASSESYGTINLREQYF TGCGCCAGCAGTGAGTCGTACGGGACAATTAACCTTCGCGAGCAGTACTTC
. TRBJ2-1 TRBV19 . CASSIGGGGGPYEQFF TGTGCCAGTAGTATAGGCGGGGGTGGGGGGCCCTATGAGCAGTTCTTC
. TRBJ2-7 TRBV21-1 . CASSKAPGSHSSYEQYF TGTGCCAGCAGCAAAGCCCCAGGGTCTCACAGCTCCTACGAGCAGTACTTC
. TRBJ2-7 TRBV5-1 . CASSLSPRVRGAYYEQYF TGCGCCAGCAGCTTGTCCCCGCGAGTACGGGGGGCCTACTACGAGCAGTACTTC
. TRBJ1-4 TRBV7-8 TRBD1 CASSLTRGELFF TGTGCCAGCAGCTTAACCAGGGGGGAACTGTTTTTT
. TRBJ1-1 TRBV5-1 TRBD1 CASSPVQGMNTEAFF TGCGCCAGCAGCCCTGTACAGGGGATGAACACTGAAGCTTTCTTT
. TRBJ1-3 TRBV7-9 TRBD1 CASSLPPKTGTGGNTIYF TGTGCCAGCAGCTTACCTCCGAAGACAGGGACTGGTGGAAACACCATATATTTT
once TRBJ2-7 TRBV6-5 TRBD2 CASSPTSDWGEQYF TGTGCCAGCAGTCCAACTAGCGACTGGGGAGAGCAGTACTTC
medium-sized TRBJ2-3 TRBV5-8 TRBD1 CASSFGEGATQYF TGTGCCAGCAGCTTCGGTGAGGGGGCCACGCAGTATTTT
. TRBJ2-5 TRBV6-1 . CASSEAPREGATQYF TGTGCCAGCAGTGAAGCGCCCCGGGAGGGGGCGACCCAGTACTTC
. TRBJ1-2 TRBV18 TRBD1 CASSPDRDYGYTF TGTGCCAGCTCACCAGACAGGGACTATGGCTACACCTTC
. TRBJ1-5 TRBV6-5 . CASSAIDRYQPQHF TGTGCCAGCAGCGCAATTGACAGGTATCAGCCCCAGCATTTT
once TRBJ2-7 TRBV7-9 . CASSLIGQPESEQYF TGTGCCAGCAGCTTAATAGGACAGCCTGAAAGCGAGCAGTACTTC
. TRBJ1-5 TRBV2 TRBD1 CASSEQGAQPQHF TGTGCCAGCAGTGAGCAGGGGGCTCAGCCCCAGCATTTT
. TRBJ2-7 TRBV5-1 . CASSPRTANYEQYF TGCGCCAGCAGCCCCCGGACAGCTAACTACGAGCAGTACTTC
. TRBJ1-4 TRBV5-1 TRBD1 CASRRTGGAGEKLFF TGCGCCAGCAGAAGGACAGGGGGCGCGGGTGAAAAACTGTTTTTT
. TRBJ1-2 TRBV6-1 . CASSVGRVGIYGYTF TGTGCCAGCAGTGTGGGCAGAGTGGGTATCTATGGCTACACCTTC
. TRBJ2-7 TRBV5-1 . CASSLYRASYEQYF TGCGCCAGCAGCCTCTACAGGGCCTCCTACGAGCAGTACTTC
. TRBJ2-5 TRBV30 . CARTRDLKQETQYF TGTGCCAGAACGAGGGATTTGAAGCAAGAGACCCAGTACTTC
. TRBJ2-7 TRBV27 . CASSLSLRDEQYF TGTGCCAGCAGTTTATCGTTGAGGGACGAGCAGTACTTC
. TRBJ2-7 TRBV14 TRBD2 CASSQDWASGNSYEQYF TGTGCCAGCAGCCAAGATTGGGCTAGCGGTAACTCCTACGAGCAGTACTTC
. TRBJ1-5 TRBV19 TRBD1 CASSSLDRERQPQHF TGTGCCAGTAGTAGCCTGGACAGGGAGCGGCAGCCCCAGCATTTT